Listed below are T cell receptor beta chains from one sample, sequenced in a study of blood T cell repertoires in COVID-19. The data were produced by immunoSEQ multiplex PCR, yet TCRdb's version contains in-frame clones alone and is incomplete. In the table there are around 250,000 clones, about nine tenths of which are singletons. The source material was peripheral blood. Every receptor here comes from a man aged 25 to 40 who had recovered from COVID-19. Each CDR3 is given with its conserved first and last residue. The listing skips clone size in some rows; elsewhere it reads once, few, many or a size class.

clone_size j_call v_call cdr3_aa
NA TRBJ1-2 TRBV29-1 CSVTGVYGYTF
NA TRBJ1-1 TRBV4-3 CASSQAGTGRRSTEAFF
NA TRBJ2-7 TRBV19 CAARGTEFGYEQYF
NA TRBJ2-3 TRBV9 CASSVAAISGNTQYF
NA TRBJ2-1 TRBV7-2 CASSLGVSGGDEQFF
NA TRBJ2-7 TRBV7-2 CASSRTGVEQYF
NA TRBJ1-2 TRBV5-1 CASSRGQPGHYGYTF
NA TRBJ2-3 TRBV9 CASSSRGVSTDTQYF
NA TRBJ1-2 TRBV29-1 CSVDLGLRNYGYTF
NA TRBJ2-1 TRBV6-5 CATDKTSGGDEQFF
NA TRBJ2-5 TRBV9 CASSIAGGNQETQYF
NA TRBJ2-2 TRBV3-1/TRBV3-2 CASSRRTSGRTGELFF
NA TRBJ1-1 TRBV19 CASSKVQGADTEAFF
NA TRBJ1-5 TRBV7-9 CASSPGQGSNQPQHF
NA TRBJ1-5 TRBV9 CASSVDGGSNQPQHF
NA TRBJ1-2 TRBV3-1/TRBV3-2 CASRRQGANYGYTF
NA TRBJ1-5 TRBV6-1 CASSELPDSNQPQHF
NA TRBJ1-2 TRBV19 CASKGRANYGYTF
NA TRBJ2-7 TRBV6-5 CASNLRQGYSYEQYF
NA TRBJ1-1 TRBV2 CASSGLEGRSEAFF
NA TRBJ1-6 TRBV19 CASSISGLPYNSPLHF
NA TRBJ1-6 TRBV6-5 CASSRQVFSPLHF
NA TRBJ2-7 TRBV6-4 CASYWGRAYEQYF
NA TRBJ1-5 TRBV7-2 CASSLVIGNQPQHF
NA TRBJ2-5 TRBV5-1 CATARTIGQGETQYF
NA TRBJ2-7 TRBV5-4 CASSLRSGGSYEQYF
NA TRBJ1-5 TRBV4-2 CASSQPEGTRNQPQHF
NA TRBJ1-1 TRBV24-1 CATPKLAFF
NA TRBJ2-3 TRBV10-2 CASRLSGGARDTQYF
NA TRBJ1-2 TRBV10-3 CAISTSGTDYGYTF
once TRBJ2-1 TRBV6-5 CASSLRRGPYNEQFF
NA TRBJ2-1 TRBV19 CASSRTGEGGEQFF
NA TRBJ2-1 TRBV9 CASSIRGQGYNEQFF
NA TRBJ2-5 TRBV19 CASSIGGGLETQYF
NA TRBJ1-1 TRBV12-3/TRBV12-4 CASTPFREVKAFF
NA TRBJ2-7 TRBV30 CAWSSGQSYEQYF
NA TRBJ2-7 TRBV7-2 CASSPSSTSVSYEQYF
NA TRBJ1-1 TRBV7-9 CASSRQGSIEAFF
NA TRBJ1-1 TRBV5-1 CASSSEGGTEAFF
NA TRBJ1-2 TRBV15 CATSSLKTDDYGYTF
NA TRBJ2-2 TRBV18 CASSRAGELFF
NA TRBJ1-1 TRBV27 CASSWGIPTGNGFEAFF
NA TRBJ1-6 TRBV24-1 CATSVFLQGAHNSPLHF
NA TRBJ1-6 TRBV9 CASSGGMRSYNSPLHF
NA TRBJ2-7 TRBV3-1/TRBV3-2 CASSRTGGGEQYF
NA TRBJ1-3 TRBV18 CASSPRFASGGNTIYF
once TRBJ1-1 TRBV7-9 CASSLARQHLIGTEAFF
NA TRBJ2-1 TRBV13 CASSLLAGGRGHEQFF
NA TRBJ1-4 TRBV2 CASSVRASAENEKLFF
NA TRBJ1-1 TRBV6-5 CASRTGPHTEAFF
NA TRBJ1-2 TRBV11-2 CASSLVGDRVSGSGYTF
NA TRBJ1-2 TRBV5-5 CASSLDRGFYGYTF